This TCR beta chain is from a study of blood T cell repertoires in COVID-19. Study-level background: Material from acute and convalescent COVID-19 was sourced from the United States, Italy and Spain. The cDNA or gDNA used as material had been derived from T cells, B-cell-depleted T cells, or PBMCs.

Clones were read by immunoSEQ multiplex PCR, and TCRdb kept only the in-frame ones, dropping some. Among about 99,000 clones, roughly 90% were seen once, and the ten largest hold around 3.8%. V was clipped by 4 bases and J by 0 bases, with 8 bases between them. Germline-derived CDR1 and CDR2 are SGHRS and YFSETQ. The CDR3 contains 14 residues. Material: peripheral blood. The rearrangement joins TRBV5-1 to TRBJ1-5, with a weak D call TRBD1 (5 bases). This receptor was identified in a woman aged 60-75 years with acute or convalescent COVID-19. This CDR3 reads CASSPDTSNQPQHF. In nucleotides, the CDR3 is TGCGCCAGCAGCCCGGACACTAGCAATCAGCCCCAGCATTTT. Looking up the rest from reference TRBV5-1 and TRBJ1-5 gives the full variable domain: KAGVTQTPRYLIKTRGQQVTLSCSPISGHRSVSWYQQTPGQGLQFLFEYFSETQRNKGNFPGRFSGRQFSNSRSEMNVSTLELGDSALYLCASSPDTSNQPQHFGDGTRLSIL.